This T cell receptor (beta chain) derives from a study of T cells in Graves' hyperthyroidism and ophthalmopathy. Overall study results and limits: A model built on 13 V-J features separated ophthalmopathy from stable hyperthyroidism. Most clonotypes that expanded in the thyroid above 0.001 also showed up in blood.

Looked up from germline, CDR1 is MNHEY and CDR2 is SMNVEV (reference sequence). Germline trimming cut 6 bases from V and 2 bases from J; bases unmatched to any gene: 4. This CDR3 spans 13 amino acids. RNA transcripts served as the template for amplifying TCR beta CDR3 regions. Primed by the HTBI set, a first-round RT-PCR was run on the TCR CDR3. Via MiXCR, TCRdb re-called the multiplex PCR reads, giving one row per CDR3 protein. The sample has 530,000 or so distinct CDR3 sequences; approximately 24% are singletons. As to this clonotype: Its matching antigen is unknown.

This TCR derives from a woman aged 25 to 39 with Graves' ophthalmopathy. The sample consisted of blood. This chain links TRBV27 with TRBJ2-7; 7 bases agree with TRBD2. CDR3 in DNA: TGTGCCAGCAGCCCGGGACTACCCTACGAGCAGTACTTC. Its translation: CASSPGLPYEQYF.